This record looks at one T cell receptor beta chain sequence and its context. Its antigen remains unidentified. These data belong to a study of T cell repertoires in cytomegalovirus infection. TCRdb reprocessed the reads via MiXCR and lists one record per CDR3 protein. Here the sample spans around 430,000 distinct CDR3 sequences, under 45% being singletons. The study's findings and limits: Pooled public TCR beta family frequency picked out CMV carriers with the relevant HLA.

Germline CDR1 SNHLY, CDR2 FYNNEI. V lost 4 bases and J 0 bases, leaving 16 bases between the germline ends. CDR3 length: 18 amino acids. This sample comprised cultured PBMCs, obtained from culture after CMV antigen stimulation. This TCR was recovered from a human donor in good health (CMV status not recorded). Some clones in this sample may be carry-over from other donors' samples. The V gene is TRBV2, the J gene TRBJ1-6, with D possibly TRBD1 on 6 matching bases. The CDR3 loop is CASSVDSDSSSYNSPLHF. DNA of the CDR3: TGTGCCAGCAGTGTGGACTCGGACAGTAGCTCCTATAATTCACCCCTCCACTTT.